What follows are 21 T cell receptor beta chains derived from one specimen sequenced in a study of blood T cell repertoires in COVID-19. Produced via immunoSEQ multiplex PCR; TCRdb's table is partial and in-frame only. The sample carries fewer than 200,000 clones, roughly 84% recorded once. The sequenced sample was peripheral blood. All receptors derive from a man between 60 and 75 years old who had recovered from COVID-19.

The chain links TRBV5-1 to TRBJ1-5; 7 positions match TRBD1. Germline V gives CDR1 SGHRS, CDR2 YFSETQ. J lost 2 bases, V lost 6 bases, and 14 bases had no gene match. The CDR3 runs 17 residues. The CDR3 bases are TGCGCCAGCATCCCCTCGATTGACAGGGAAGGCAATCAGCCCCAGCATTTT. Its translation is CASIPSIDREGNQPQHF.

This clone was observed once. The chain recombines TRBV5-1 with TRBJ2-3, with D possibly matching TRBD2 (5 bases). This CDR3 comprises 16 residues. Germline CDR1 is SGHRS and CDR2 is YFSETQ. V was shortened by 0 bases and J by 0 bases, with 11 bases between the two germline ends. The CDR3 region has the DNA TGCGCCAGCAGCTTGGTGGTAGCGCCTAGCACAGATACGCAGTATTTT. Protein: CASSLVVAPSTDTQYF. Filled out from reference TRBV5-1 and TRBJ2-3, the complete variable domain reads KAGVTQTPRYLIKTRGQQVTLSCSPISGHRSVSWYQQTPGQGLQFLFEYFSETQRNKGNFPGRFSGRQFSNSRSEMNVSTLELGDSALYLCASSLVVAPSTDTQYFGPGTRLTVL.

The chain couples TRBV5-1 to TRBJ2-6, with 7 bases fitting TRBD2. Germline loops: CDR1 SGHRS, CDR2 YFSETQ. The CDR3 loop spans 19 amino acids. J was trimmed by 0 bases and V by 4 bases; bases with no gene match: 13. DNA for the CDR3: TGCGCCAGCAGCCCAACACGGGGGGACCCGAACTCTGGGGCCAACGTCCTGACTTTC. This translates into CASSPTRGDPNSGANVLTF.

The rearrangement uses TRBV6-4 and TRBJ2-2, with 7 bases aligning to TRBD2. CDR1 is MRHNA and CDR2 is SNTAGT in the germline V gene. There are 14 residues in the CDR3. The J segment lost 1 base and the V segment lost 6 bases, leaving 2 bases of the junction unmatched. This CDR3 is CASSREENTGELFF. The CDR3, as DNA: TGTGCCAGCAGCCGGGAGGAGAACACCGGGGAGCTGTTTTTT.

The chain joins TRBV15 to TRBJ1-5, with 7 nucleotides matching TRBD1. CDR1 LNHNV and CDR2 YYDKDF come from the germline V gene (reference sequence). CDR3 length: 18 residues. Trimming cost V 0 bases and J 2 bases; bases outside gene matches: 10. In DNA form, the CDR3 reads TGTGCCACCAGCAGAGAGAGTAACACAGGGGTTGGCAATCAGCCCCAGCATTTT. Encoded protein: CATSRESNTGVGNQPQHF.

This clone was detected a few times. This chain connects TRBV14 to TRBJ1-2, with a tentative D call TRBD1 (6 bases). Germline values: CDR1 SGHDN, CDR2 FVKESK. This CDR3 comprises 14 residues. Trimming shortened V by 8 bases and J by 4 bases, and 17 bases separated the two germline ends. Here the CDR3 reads CASGQGSGGYGYTF. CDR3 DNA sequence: TGTGCCAGCGGGCAGGGGTCCGGCGGCTATGGCTACACCTTC.

This CDR3 reads CASSVSGSNQPQHF. The CDR3 DNA follows: TGTGCCAGCAGCGTCTCGGGAAGCAATCAGCCCCAGCATTTT. The V and J genes are TRBV7-9 and TRBJ1-5, with no clear D. This CDR3 region has 14 residues. V lost 5 bases, J lost 1 base, and 9 bases lay in between. Germline CDR1 and CDR2: SEHNR and FQNEAQ (reference sequence).

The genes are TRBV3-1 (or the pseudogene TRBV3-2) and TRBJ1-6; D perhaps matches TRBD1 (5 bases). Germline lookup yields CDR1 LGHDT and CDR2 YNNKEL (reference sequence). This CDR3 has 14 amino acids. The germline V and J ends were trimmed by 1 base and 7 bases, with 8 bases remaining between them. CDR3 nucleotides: TGTGCCAGCAGCCAAGCAGGGTACAATTCACCCCTCCACTTT. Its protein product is CASSQAGYNSPLHF.

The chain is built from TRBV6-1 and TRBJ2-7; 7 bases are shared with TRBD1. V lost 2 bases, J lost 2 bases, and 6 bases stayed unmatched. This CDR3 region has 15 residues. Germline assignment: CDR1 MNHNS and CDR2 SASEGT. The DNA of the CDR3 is TGTGCCAGCAGTGAACCGACAGGGCCTCCCTACGAGCAGTACTTC. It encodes CASSEPTGPPYEQYF.

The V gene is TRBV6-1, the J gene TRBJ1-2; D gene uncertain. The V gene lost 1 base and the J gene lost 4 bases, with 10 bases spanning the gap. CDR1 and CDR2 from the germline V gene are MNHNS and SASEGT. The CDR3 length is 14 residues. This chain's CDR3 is CASSEDGGVYGYTF. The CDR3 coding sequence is TGTGCCAGCAGTGAAGACGGAGGCGTCTATGGCTACACCTTC.

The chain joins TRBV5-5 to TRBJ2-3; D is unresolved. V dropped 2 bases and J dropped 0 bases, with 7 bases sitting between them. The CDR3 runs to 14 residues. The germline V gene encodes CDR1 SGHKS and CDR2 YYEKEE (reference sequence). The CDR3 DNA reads TGTGCCAGCAGCTTTCTAGATAGCACAGATACGCAGTATTTT. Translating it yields CASSFLDSTDTQYF.

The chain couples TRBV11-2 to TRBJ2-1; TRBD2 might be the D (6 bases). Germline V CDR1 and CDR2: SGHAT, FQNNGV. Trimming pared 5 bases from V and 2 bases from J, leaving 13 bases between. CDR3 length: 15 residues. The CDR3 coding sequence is TGTGCCAGCAGCACGGGGGTCCCCCCCTACAATGAGCAGTTCTTC. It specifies CASSTGVPPYNEQFF.

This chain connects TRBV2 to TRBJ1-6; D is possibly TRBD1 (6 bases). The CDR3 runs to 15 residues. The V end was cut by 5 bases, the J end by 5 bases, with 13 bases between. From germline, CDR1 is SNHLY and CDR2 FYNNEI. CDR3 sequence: CASSPGARDNSPLHF. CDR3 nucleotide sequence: TGTGCCAGCAGTCCAGGGGCTAGGGATAATTCACCCCTCCACTTT. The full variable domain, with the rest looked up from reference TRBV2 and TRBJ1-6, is EPEVTQTPSHQVTQMGQEVILRCVPISNHLYFYWYRQILGQKVEFLVSFYNNEISEKSEIFDDQFSVERPDGSNFTLKIRSTKLEDSAMYFCASSPGARDNSPLHFGNGTRLTVT.

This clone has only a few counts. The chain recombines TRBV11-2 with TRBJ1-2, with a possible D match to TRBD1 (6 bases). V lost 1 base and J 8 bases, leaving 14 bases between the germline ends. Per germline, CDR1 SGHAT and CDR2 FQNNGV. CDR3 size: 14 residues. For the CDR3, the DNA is TGTGCCAGCAGCTTAGGTGGCAGGGGAATCGGCTACACCTTC. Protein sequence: CASSLGGRGIGYTF.

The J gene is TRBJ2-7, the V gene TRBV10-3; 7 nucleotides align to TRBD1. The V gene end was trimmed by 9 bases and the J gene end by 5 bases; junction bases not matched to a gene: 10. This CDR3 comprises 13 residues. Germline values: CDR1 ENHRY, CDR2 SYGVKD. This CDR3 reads CAIITGDGNEQYF. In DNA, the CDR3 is TGTGCCATAATAACAGGGGACGGGAACGAGCAGTACTTC.

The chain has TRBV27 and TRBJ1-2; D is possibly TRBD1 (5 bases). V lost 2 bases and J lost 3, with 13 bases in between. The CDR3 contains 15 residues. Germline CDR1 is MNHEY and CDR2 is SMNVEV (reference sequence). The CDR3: CASSLLGREDYGYTF. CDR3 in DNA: TGTGCCAGCAGTTTACTTGGCAGGGAGGACTATGGCTACACCTTC.

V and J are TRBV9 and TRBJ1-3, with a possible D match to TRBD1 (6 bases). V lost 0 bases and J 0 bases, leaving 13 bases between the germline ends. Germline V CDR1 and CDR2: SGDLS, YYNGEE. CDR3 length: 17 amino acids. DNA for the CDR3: TGTGCCAGCAGCGTAGCAGGGGACCGTGTCTCTGGAAACACCATATATTTT. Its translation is CASSVAGDRVSGNTIYF.

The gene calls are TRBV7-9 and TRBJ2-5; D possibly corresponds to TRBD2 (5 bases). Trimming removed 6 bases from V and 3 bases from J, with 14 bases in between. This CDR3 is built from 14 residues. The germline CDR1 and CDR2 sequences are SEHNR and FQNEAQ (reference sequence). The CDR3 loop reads CASRADYSEETQYF. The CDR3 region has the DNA TGTGCCAGCAGGGCTGACTACTCAGAAGAGACCCAGTACTTC.

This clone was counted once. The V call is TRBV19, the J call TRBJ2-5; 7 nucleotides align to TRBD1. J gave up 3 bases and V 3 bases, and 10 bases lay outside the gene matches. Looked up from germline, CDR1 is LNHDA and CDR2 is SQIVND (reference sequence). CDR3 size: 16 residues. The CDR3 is CASSIVGTAKKETQYF. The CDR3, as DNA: TGTGCCAGTAGTATTGTGGGGACAGCAAAAAAAGAGACCCAGTACTTC.

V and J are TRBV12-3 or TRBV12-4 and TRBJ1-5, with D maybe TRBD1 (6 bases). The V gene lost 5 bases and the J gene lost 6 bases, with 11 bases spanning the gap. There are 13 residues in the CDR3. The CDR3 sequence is CASSITGFQPQHF. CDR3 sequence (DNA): TGTGCCAGCAGTATTACAGGGTTTCAGCCCCAGCATTTT.

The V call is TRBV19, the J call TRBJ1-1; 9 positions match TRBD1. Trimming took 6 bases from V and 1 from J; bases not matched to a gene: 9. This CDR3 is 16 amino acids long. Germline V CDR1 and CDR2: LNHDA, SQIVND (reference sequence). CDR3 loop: CASRRPGTGTNTEAFF. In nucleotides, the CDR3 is TGTGCCAGTAGACGTCCCGGGACAGGGACGAACACTGAAGCTTTCTTT.